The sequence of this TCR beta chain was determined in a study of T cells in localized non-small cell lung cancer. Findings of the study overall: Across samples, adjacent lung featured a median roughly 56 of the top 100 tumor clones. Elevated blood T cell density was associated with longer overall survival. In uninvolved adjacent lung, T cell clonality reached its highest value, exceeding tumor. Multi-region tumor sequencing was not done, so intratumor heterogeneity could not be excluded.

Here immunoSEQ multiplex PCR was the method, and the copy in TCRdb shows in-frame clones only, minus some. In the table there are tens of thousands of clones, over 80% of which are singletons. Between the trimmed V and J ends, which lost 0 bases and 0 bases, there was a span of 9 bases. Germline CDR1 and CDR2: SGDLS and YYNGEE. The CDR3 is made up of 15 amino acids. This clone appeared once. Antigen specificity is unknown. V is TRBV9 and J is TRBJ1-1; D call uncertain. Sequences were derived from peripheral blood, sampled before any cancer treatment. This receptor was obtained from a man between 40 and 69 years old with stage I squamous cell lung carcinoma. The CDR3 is CASSVGSAVNTEAFF. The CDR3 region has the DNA TGTGCCAGCAGCGTAGGTTCGGCGGTGAACACTGAAGCTTTCTTT.